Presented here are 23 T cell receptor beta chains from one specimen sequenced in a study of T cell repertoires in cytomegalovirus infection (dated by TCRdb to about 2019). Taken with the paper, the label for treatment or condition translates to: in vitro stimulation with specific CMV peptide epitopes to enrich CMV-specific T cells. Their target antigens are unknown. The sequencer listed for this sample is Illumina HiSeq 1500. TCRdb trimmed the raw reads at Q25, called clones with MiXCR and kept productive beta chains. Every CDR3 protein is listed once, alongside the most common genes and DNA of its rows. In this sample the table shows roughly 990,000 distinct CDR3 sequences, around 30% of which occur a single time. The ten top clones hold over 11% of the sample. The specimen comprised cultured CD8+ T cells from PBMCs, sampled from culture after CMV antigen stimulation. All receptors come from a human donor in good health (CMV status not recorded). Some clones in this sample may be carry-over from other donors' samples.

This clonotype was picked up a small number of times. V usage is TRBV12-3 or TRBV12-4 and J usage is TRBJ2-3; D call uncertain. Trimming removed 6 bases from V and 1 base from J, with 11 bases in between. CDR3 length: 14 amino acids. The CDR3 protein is CASSRFGGTDTQYF. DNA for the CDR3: TGTGCCAGCAGCCGATTTGGGGGCACAGATACGCAGTATTTT.

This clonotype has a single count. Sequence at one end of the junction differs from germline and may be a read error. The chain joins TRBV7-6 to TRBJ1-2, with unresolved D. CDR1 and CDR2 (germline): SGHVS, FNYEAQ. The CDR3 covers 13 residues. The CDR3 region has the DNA TGTGCCAACAGCTTGGCGGCTAACTATGGCTACACCTTC. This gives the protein CANSLAANYGYTF.

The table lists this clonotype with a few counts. CDR3 coding DNA: TGTGCCAGCAGTTTATTCGGAGGACTGTCTGCCACTGAAGCTTTCTTT. As protein: CASSLFGGLSATEAFF. The chain carries TRBV27 and TRBJ1-1; D call uncertain. The germline gives CDR1 MNHEY, CDR2 SMNVEV (reference sequence). The CDR3 spans 16 residues. The ends were cut back, 1 base at V and 4 bases at J, with 16 bases in the middle.

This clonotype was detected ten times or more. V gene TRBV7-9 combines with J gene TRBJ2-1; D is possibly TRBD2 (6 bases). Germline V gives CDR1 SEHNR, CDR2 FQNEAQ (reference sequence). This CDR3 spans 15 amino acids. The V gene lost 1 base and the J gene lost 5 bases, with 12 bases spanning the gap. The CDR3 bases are TGTGCCAGCAGCTTAGTCTGGGGGGTAGACAATGAGCAGTTCTTC. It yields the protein CASSLVWGVDNEQFF.

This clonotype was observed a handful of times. Here the CDR3 DNA reads TGTGCCAGCAGTTTGGGGAAGGATCAGCCCCAGCATTTT. It encodes CASSLGKDQPQHF. This sequence joins TRBV12-3 or TRBV12-4 and TRBJ1-5; D gene unclear. With 3 bases removed from V and 5 bases from J, the gap between germline ends came to 8 bases. CDR3 length equals 13 residues.

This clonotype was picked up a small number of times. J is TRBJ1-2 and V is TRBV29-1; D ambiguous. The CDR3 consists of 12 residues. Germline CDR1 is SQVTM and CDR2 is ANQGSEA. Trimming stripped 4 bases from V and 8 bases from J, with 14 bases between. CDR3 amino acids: CSVGLGGIGYTF. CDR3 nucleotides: TGCAGCGTTGGTCTTGGAGGGATCGGCTACACCTTC.

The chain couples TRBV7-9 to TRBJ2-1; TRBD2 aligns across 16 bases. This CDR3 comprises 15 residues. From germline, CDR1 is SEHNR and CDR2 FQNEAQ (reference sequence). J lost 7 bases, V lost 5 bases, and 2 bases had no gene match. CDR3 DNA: TGTGCCAGCAGCGGGGGACTAGCGGGGGGGAATGAGCAGTTCTTC. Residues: CASSGGLAGGNEQFF.

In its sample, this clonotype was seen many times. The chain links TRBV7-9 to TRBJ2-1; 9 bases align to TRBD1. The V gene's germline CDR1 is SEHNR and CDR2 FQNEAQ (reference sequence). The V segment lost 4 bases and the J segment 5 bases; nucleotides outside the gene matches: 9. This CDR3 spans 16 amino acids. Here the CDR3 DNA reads TGTGCCAGCAGCTCACCGGGACAGGGCATCCACAATGAGCAGTTCTTC. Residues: CASSSPGQGIHNEQFF.

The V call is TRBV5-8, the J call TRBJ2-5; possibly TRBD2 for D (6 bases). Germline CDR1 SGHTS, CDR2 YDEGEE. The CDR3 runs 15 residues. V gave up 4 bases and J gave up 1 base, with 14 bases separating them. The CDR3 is CASSQEGLAQETQYF. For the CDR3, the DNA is TGTGCCAGCAGCCAGGAGGGGCTAGCCCAAGAGACCCAGTACTTC.

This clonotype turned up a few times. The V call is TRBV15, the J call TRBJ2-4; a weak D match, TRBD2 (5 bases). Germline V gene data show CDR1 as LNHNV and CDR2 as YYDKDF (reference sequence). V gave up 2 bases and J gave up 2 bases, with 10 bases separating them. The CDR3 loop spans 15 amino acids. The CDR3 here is CATSRFRDSKNIQYF. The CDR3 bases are TGTGCCACCAGCAGATTCCGGGATTCCAAAAACATTCAGTACTTC.

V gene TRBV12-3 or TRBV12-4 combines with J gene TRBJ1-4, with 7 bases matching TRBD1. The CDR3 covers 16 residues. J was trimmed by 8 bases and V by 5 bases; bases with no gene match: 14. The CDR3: CASSPRQGAIGEKLFF. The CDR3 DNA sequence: TGTGCCAGCAGTCCTCGACAGGGAGCAATAGGAGAAAAACTGTTTTTT.

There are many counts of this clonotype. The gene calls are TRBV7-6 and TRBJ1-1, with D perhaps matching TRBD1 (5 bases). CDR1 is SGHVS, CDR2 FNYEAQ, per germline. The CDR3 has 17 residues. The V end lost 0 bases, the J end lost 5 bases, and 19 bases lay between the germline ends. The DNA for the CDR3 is TGTGCCAGCAGCTTAGCGCCGGACACGCAAGATTATACTGAAGCTTTCTTT. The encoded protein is CASSLAPDTQDYTEAFF.

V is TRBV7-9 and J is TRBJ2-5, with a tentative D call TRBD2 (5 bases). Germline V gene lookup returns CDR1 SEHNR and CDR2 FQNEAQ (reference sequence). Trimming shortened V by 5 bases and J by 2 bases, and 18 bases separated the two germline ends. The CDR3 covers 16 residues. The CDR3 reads CASSQGEGDFQETQYF. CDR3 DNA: TGTGCCAGCAGCCAAGGAGAGGGAGACTTTCAAGAGACCCAGTACTTC.

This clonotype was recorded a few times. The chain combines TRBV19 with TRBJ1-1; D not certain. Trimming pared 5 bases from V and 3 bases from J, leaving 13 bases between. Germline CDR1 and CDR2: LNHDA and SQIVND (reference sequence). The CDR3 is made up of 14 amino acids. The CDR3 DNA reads TGTGCCAGTAGTTGGTATGATGGGGACACTGAAGCTTTCTTT. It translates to CASSWYDGDTEAFF.

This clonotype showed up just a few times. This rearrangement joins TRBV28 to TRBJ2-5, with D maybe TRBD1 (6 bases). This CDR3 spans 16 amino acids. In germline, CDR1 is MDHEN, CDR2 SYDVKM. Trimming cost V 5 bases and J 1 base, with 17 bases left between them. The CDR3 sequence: CASSPVQGGFQETQYF. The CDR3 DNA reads TGTGCCAGCAGTCCTGTACAGGGTGGATTCCAAGAGACCCAGTACTTC.

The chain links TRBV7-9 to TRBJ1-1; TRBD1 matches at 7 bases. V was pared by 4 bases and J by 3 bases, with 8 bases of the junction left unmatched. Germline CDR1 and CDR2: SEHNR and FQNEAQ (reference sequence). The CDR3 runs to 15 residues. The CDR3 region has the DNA TGTGCCAGCAGCTCTACACAGGGGATAGACACTGAAGCTTTCTTT. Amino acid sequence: CASSSTQGIDTEAFF.

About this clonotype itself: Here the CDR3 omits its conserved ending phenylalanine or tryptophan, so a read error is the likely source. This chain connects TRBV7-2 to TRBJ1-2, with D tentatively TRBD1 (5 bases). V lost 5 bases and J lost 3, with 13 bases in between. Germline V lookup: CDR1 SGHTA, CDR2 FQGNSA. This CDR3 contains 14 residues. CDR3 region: CASSPAGNDYGYTS. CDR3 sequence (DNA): TGTGCCAGCAGCCCAGCAGGGAACGACTATGGCTACACCTCC.

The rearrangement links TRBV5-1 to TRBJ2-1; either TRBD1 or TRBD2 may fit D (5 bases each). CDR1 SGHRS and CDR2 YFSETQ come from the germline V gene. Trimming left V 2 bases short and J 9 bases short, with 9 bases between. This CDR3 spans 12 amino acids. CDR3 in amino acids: CASSFRDGEQFF. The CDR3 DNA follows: TGCGCCAGCAGCTTCAGGGACGGTGAGCAGTTCTTC.

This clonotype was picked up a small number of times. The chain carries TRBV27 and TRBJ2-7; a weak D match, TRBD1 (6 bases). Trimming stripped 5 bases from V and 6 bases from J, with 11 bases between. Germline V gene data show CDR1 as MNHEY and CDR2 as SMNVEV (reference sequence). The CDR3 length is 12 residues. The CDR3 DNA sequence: TGTGCCAGCAGTACAGGGCCGGGCGAGCAGTACTTC. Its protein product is CASSTGPGEQYF.

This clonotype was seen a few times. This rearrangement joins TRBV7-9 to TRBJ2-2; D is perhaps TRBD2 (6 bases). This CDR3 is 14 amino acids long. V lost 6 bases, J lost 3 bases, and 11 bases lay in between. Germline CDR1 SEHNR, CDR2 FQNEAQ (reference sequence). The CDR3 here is CASSKRVDTGELFF. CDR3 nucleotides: TGTGCCAGCAGTAAGCGGGTCGACACCGGGGAGCTGTTTTTT. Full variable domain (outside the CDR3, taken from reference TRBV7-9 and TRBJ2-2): DTGVSQNPRHKITKRGQNVTFRCDPISEHNRLYWYRQTLGQGPEFLTYFQNEAQLEKSRLLSDRFSAERPKGSFSTLEIQRTEQGDSAMYLCASSKRVDTGELFFGEGSRLTVL.

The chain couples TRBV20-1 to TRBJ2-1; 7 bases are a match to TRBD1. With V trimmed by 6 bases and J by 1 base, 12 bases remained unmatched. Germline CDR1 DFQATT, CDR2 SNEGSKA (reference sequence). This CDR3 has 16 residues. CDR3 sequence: CSASNRGYGSYNEQFF. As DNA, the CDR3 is TGCAGTGCCTCGAACAGGGGATACGGGTCCTACAATGAGCAGTTCTTC.

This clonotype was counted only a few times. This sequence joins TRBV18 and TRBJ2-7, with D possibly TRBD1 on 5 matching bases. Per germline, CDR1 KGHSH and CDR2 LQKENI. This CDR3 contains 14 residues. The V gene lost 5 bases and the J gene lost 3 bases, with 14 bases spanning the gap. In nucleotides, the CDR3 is TGTGCCAGCTCAGCCGAGCCTGACAGCTACGAGCAGTACTTC. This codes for CASSAEPDSYEQYF. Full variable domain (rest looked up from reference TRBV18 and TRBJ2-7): NAGVMQNPRHLVRRRGQEARLRCSPMKGHSHVYWYRQLPEEGLKFMVYLQKENIIDESGMPKERFSAEFPKEGPSILRIQQVVRGDSAAYFCASSAEPDSYEQYFGPGTRLTVT.

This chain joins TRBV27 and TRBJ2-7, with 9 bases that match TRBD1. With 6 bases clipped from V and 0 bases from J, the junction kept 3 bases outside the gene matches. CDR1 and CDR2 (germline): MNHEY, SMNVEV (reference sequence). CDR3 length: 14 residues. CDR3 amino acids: CASSGQGLSYEQYF. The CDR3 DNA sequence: TGTGCCAGCAGCGGACAGGGGCTCTCCTACGAGCAGTACTTC.